Following are 27 T cell receptor beta chains from one sample sequenced in a study of blood T cell repertoires in COVID-19 (dated by TCRdb to 2018 to 2020). Receptor libraries were prepared by the immunoSEQ multiplex PCR assay. The source is immuneACCESS, and TCRdb retained only in-frame sequences with V and J called. Part of the clones is not carried over; for the studies checked, unresolved V genes explain less than half of this, and the remainder is unexplained. Across this sample there are 250,000 to 300,000 clones, with 83% seen only once. Together, the top ten hold approximately 6% of the sample. Sequencing used peripheral blood. These receptor sequences come from an elderly man with acute or convalescent COVID-19.

The chain joins TRBV5-1 to TRBJ2-5; TRBD1 matches at 8 bases. The CDR3 has 15 residues. Germline CDR1 reads SGHRS; CDR2 reads YFSETQ. J lost 2 bases, V lost 3 bases, and 6 bases had no gene match. The CDR3 spells CASSWRHRGQETQYF. The DNA of the CDR3 is TGCGCCAGCAGCTGGCGGCACAGGGGGCAAGAGACCCAGTACTTC.

The rearrangement joins TRBV19 to TRBJ2-7; 9 bases agree with TRBD1. Germline assignment: CDR1 LNHDA and CDR2 SQIVND (reference sequence). This CDR3 has 13 residues. V shed 5 bases and J 4 bases; nucleotides not matched to a gene: 3. The CDR3, as DNA: TGTGCCAGTAGTCTGGGACAGGGATACGAGCAGTACTTC. Protein product: CASSLGQGYEQYF.

The chain is built from TRBV11-3 and TRBJ2-1; TRBD2 matches 8 bases. J gave up 2 bases and V 4 bases, and 4 bases lay outside the gene matches. This CDR3 region has 15 residues. Looked up from germline, CDR1 is SGHNT and CDR2 is YENEEA. The CDR3, as DNA: TGTGCCAGCAGCTCCCGGACTAGCCCCTACAATGAGCAGTTCTTC. It encodes CASSSRTSPYNEQFF. The variable domain in full, with the rest retrieved from reference TRBV11-3 and TRBJ2-1, is EAGVVQSPRYKIIEKKQPVAFWCNPISGHNTLYWYLQNLGQGPELLIRYENEEAVDDSQLPKDRFSAERLKGVDSTLKIQPAELGDSAVYLCASSSRTSPYNEQFFGPGTRLTVL.

This clone was seen once. V gene TRBV18 combines with J gene TRBJ1-1, with a weak D call TRBD1 (5 bases). Looked up from germline, CDR1 is KGHSH and CDR2 is LQKENI. Trimming stripped 6 bases from V and 4 bases from J, with 18 bases between. This CDR3 has 15 amino acids. The CDR3 DNA follows: TGTGCCAGCTCCCCCAGGGTCCCCATGAGCACTGAAGCTTTCTTT. Translating gives CASSPRVPMSTEAFF.

The V gene is TRBV12-3 or TRBV12-4, the J gene TRBJ2-1, with D tentatively TRBD1 (5 bases). This CDR3 has 12 amino acids. V dropped 8 bases and J dropped 8 bases, with 13 bases sitting between them. The CDR3 region is CASSQGGDEQFF. The CDR3 region has the DNA TGTGCCAGCTCCCAGGGTGGGGATGAGCAGTTCTTC.

The chain employs TRBV6-5 and TRBJ1-6, with 8 bases lining up with TRBD1. V lost 6 bases and J lost 6; bases outside the gene matches: 7. Germline V gene data show CDR1 as MNHEY and CDR2 as SVGAGI. The CDR3 runs 15 residues. Written as DNA, the CDR3 is TGTGCCAGCAGCCCACAGGGGGGAGCTAATTCACCCCTCCACTTT. Encoded protein: CASSPQGGANSPLHF.

V is TRBV7-9 and J is TRBJ2-7; 7 nucleotides match TRBD2. Germline CDR1 and CDR2: SEHNR and FQNEAQ (reference sequence). V shed 0 bases and J 8 bases; nucleotides not matched to a gene: 4. The CDR3 spans 13 residues. The CDR3 DNA reads as TGTGCCAGCAGCTTAGCGGGACTAATGCAGCAGTACTTC. Protein: CASSLAGLMQQYF.

The CDR3 DNA reads as TGTGCCAGCAGTGAAGGTCAGTCCTATGGCTACACCTTC. Its protein product is CASSEGQSYGYTF. The chain uses TRBV2 and TRBJ1-2; unclear D gene. The CDR3 sequence is 13 residues long. V was pared by 1 base and J by 4 bases, with 7 bases between. The germline CDR1 and CDR2 sequences are SNHLY and FYNNEI.

The rearrangement uses TRBV6-5 and TRBJ2-7; possibly TRBD1 for D (6 bases). The V gene's germline CDR1 is MNHEY and CDR2 SVGAGI. The CDR3 is 14 amino acids. With 5 bases removed from V and 2 bases from J, the gap between germline ends came to 13 bases. This chain's CDR3 is CASSPGTPTYEQYF. In DNA, the CDR3 is TGTGCCAGCAGTCCAGGGACACCAACCTACGAGCAGTACTTC.

The chain uses TRBV5-1 and TRBJ1-1, with 7 bases aligning to TRBD1. V lost 4 bases and J lost 4; bases outside the gene matches: 13. Germline values: CDR1 SGHRS, CDR2 YFSETQ. The CDR3 has 16 amino acids. DNA of the CDR3: TGCGCCAGCAGCGATTACAGGGGTTCGCGGAGCACTGAAGCTTTCTTT. Its protein is CASSDYRGSRSTEAFF.

The chain links TRBV10-1 to TRBJ2-1; possible D gene TRBD2, 6 bases. The CDR3 length is 14 residues. Deletions cut 3 bases from V and 5 bases from J, with 11 bases between. Germline V gene data show CDR1 as WNHNN and CDR2 as SYGVQD (reference sequence). The CDR3 DNA reads TGCGCCAGCAGTGAAGGCGGGATCAACAATGAGCAGTTCTTC. Protein sequence: CASSEGGINNEQFF.

The rearrangement joins TRBV15 to TRBJ2-7; 9 nucleotides match TRBD2. Germline CDR1 LNHNV, CDR2 YYDKDF (reference sequence). The junction had 10 bases not matched to a gene; V was cut back by 3 bases and J by 7 bases. CDR3 length: 15 amino acids. The CDR3 bases are TGTGCCACCAGCAGGGCGGGAGGGGAGAGGGTGGAGCAGTACTTC. Protein product: CATSRAGGERVEQYF.

The chain is built from TRBV21-1 and TRBJ2-7; the table's D call, TRBD1, has no DNA check behind it. TRBV21-1 is a listed pseudogene. The CDR3 spans 14 residues. In DNA, the CDR3 is TGTGCCAGCAGCGTCCGGGACAGGGACAACGAGCAGTACTTC. Its protein product is CASSVRDRDNEQYF.

This clone has only one observation. The V gene is TRBV5-1, the J gene TRBJ2-2, with unresolved D. The CDR3 is 16 amino acids. The V and J ends lost 4 bases and 1 base respectively, with 14 bases between them. CDR1 and CDR2 from the germline V gene are SGHRS and YFSETQ. The CDR3 region is CASSPPGLRNTGELFF. For the CDR3, the DNA is TGCGCCAGCAGCCCACCGGGTCTTCGGAACACCGGGGAGCTGTTTTTT.

The chain uses TRBV27 and TRBJ2-1, with TRBD2 matching 7 bases. Germline assignment: CDR1 MNHEY and CDR2 SMNVEV (reference sequence). The ends lost 2 bases at V and 0 bases at J; junction bases unmatched: 4. This CDR3 comprises 16 residues. Written as DNA, the CDR3 is TGTGCCAGCAGTTTAGCTAGCGGAAGCTCCTACAATGAGCAGTTCTTC. This encodes CASSLASGSSYNEQFF.

This chain's CDR3 is CASSTATGLGTPLHF. The CDR3 bases are TGTGCCAGTAGTACCGCAACAGGGCTGGGGACACCCCTCCACTTT. The genes are TRBV19 and TRBJ1-6, with a possible D match to TRBD1 (6 bases). Germline V gene lookup returns CDR1 LNHDA and CDR2 SQIVND (reference sequence). The V and J ends lost 4 bases and 11 bases respectively, with 18 bases between them. CDR3 size: 15 residues.

In the case of this clone: The sample contains more than one DNA sequence encoding this CDR3. For the CDR3, the DNA is TGTGCCAGCAGCGACAGGGGCGGCTATGGCTACACCTTC. Amino acids: CASSDRGGYGYTF. This rearrangement joins TRBV9 to TRBJ1-2, with TRBD1 matching 7 bases. CDR1 and CDR2 (germline): SGDLS, YYNGEE. This CDR3 has 13 amino acids. V shed 3 bases and J 4 bases; nucleotides not matched to a gene: 3.

V is TRBV18 and J is TRBJ2-1, with D perhaps matching TRBD1 (5 bases). The CDR3 totals 15 residues. V was pared by 1 base and J by 1 base, with 8 bases between. Germline CDR1 reads KGHSH; CDR2 reads LQKENI. CDR3 sequence reads: CASSPQGISYNEQFF. The CDR3 DNA reads TGTGCCAGCTCACCACAGGGGATTTCCTACAATGAGCAGTTCTTC.

The genes are TRBV19 and TRBJ1-6; weak D call: TRBD1 (5 bases). Trimming removed 4 bases from V and 7 bases from J, with 11 bases in between. This CDR3 contains 14 residues. Germline V CDR1 and CDR2: LNHDA, SQIVND (reference sequence). Here the CDR3 reads CASSTQGVNSPLHF. CDR3 in DNA: TGTGCCAGTAGTACCCAAGGGGTAAATTCACCCCTCCACTTT.

The chain combines TRBV28 with TRBJ2-7; TRBD2 matches 10 bases. CDR3 length: 16 amino acids. CDR1 and CDR2 (germline): MDHEN, SYDVKM. J lost 2 bases, V lost 7 bases, and 11 bases had no gene match. The CDR3 loop reads CASTQPGLASAYEQYF. Here the CDR3 DNA reads TGTGCCAGCACCCAACCGGGACTAGCGTCTGCCTACGAGCAGTACTTC.

The V gene is TRBV18, the J gene TRBJ1-1; 7 positions agree with TRBD1. The CDR3 consists of 13 residues. V lost 2 bases and J lost 10; bases outside the gene matches: 7. The germline gives CDR1 KGHSH, CDR2 LQKENI. CDR3 in amino acids: CASSPRAGGPAFF. The CDR3 nucleotides are TGTGCCAGCTCACCAAGGGCAGGGGGTCCAGCTTTCTTT.

The chain uses TRBV6-5 and TRBJ1-3; D remains ambiguous. Trimming took 0 bases from V and 2 from J, leaving 8 bases between them. CDR3 length: 15 residues. The germline V gene encodes CDR1 MNHEY and CDR2 SVGAGI. The CDR3 sequence is CASSYSRRAGNTIYF. DNA of the CDR3: TGTGCCAGCAGTTACTCGAGACGGGCTGGAAACACCATATATTTT.

V usage is TRBV6-5 and J usage is TRBJ2-5, with 7 nucleotides matching TRBD2. V shed 4 bases, J shed 5 bases, and the junction held 4 bases outside the gene matches. This CDR3 is built from 13 residues. CDR1 is MNHEY, CDR2 SVGAGI, per germline. The CDR3 DNA follows: TGTGCCAGCAGTTGGGGGGGGTCGGAGACCCAGTACTTC. It specifies CASSWGGSETQYF.

The rearrangement uses TRBV5-1 and TRBJ1-2, with a tentative D call TRBD1 (5 bases). The V and J ends lost 3 bases and 4 bases respectively, with 19 bases between them. Germline CDR1 reads SGHRS; CDR2 reads YFSETQ. The CDR3 runs to 16 residues. As DNA, the CDR3 is TGCGCCAGCAGCTCCATCGCCGGGACTTCCCTCTATGGCTACACCTTC. This sequence encodes CASSSIAGTSLYGYTF.

The chain recombines TRBV5-4 with TRBJ2-2; possible D gene TRBD2, 6 bases. Germline V CDR1 and CDR2: SGHNT, YYREEE (reference sequence). The CDR3 contains 15 residues. The V end was cut by 3 bases, the J end by 6 bases, with 15 bases between. CDR3 protein: CASSSGTPYAGELFF. The CDR3, as DNA: TGTGCCAGCAGCTCCGGGACTCCATACGCCGGGGAGCTGTTTTTT.

The chain has TRBV7-9 and TRBJ2-3; 7 bases are shared with TRBD1. The J segment lost 3 bases and the V segment lost 5 bases, leaving 8 bases of the junction unmatched. The CDR3 consists of 15 residues. CDR1 and CDR2 (germline): SEHNR, FQNEAQ (reference sequence). The CDR3 nucleotides read TGTGCCAGCAGCCTCCGGGACAGTACTACAGATACGCAGTATTTT. Its protein is CASSLRDSTTDTQYF.

The chain has TRBV4-1 and TRBJ1-5, with D unresolved. CDR3 size: 16 residues. The V end lost 0 bases, the J end lost 4 bases, and 13 bases lay between the germline ends. The germline gives CDR1 MGHRA, CDR2 YSYEKL. DNA for the CDR3: TGCGCCAGCAGCCAAGAAGTAGCGGTCGCAAATCAGCCCCAGCATTTT. This translates into CASSQEVAVANQPQHF.